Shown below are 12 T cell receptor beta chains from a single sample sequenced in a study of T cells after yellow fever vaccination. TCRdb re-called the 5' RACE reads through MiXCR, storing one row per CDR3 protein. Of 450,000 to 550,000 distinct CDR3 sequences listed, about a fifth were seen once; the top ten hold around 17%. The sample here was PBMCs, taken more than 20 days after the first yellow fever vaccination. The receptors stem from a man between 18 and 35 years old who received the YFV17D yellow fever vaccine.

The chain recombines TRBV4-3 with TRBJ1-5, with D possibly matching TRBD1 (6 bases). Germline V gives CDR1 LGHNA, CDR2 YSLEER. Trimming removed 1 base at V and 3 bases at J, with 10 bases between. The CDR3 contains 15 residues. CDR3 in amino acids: CASSQGGANNQPQHF. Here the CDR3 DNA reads TGCGCCAGCAGCCAAGGGGGGGCGAACAATCAGCCCCAGCATTTT.

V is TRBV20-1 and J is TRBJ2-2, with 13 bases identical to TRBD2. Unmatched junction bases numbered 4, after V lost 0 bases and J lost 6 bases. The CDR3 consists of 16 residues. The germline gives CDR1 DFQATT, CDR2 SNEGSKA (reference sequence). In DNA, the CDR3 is TGCAGTGCTAGAGATCAACTAGCGGGGGGGGCCGGGGAGCTGTTTTTT. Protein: CSARDQLAGGAGELFF.

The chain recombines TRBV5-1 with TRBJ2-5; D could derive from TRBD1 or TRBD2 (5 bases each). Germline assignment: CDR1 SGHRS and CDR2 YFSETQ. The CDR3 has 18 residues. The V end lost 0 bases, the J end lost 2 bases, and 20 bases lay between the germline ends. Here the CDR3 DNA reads TGCGCCAGCAGCTTGGATGTTCTCGGCGGTGGGGGTCAAGAGACCCAGTACTTC. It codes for CASSLDVLGGGGQETQYF.

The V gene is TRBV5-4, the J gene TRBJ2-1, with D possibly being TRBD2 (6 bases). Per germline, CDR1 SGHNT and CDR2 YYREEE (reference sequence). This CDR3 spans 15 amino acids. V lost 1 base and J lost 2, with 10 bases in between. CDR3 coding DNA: TGTGCCAGCAGCTTGCCGGGACTCCCCTACAATGAGCAGTTCTTC. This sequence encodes CASSLPGLPYNEQFF.

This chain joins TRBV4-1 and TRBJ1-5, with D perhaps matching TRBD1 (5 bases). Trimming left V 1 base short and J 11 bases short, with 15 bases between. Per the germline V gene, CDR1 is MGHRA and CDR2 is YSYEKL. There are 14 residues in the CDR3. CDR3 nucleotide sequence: TGCGCCAGCAGCCAAGGGCAGGGCGATTGGGCCCAGCATTTT. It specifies CASSQGQGDWAQHF.

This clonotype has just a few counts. The CDR3 DNA reads TGTGCCACCAGTGAAGTCGGGGATCAGCCCCAGCATTTT. It encodes CATSEVGDQPQHF. The V gene is TRBV24-1, the J gene TRBJ1-5; D call uncertain. The germline V gene encodes CDR1 KGHDR and CDR2 SFDVKD. This CDR3 region has 13 residues. V shed 4 bases and J shed 5 bases, with 8 bases lying between them.

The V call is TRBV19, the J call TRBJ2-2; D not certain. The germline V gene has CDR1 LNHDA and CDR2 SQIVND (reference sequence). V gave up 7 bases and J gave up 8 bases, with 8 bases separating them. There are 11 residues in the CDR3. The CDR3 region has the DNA TGTGCCAGTACGTCCGGGGGGGAGCTGTTTTTT. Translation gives CASTSGGELFF.

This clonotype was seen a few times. Written as DNA, the CDR3 is TGTGCCAGCAGTTACGGCGCGGAGTACTACGAGCAGTACGTC. This gives the protein CASSYGAEYYEQYV. The chain uses TRBV6-5 and TRBJ2-7; unclear D gene. Per the germline V gene, CDR1 is MNHEY and CDR2 is SVGAGI. The CDR3 totals 14 residues. Trimming removed 2 bases from V and 3 bases from J, with 11 bases in between.

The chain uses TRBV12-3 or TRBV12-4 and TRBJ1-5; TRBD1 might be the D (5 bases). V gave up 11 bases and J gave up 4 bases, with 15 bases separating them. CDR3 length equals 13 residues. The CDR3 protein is CAAGGSANQPQHF. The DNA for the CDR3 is TGTGCCGCGGGGGGATCGGCGAATCAGCCCCAGCATTTT.

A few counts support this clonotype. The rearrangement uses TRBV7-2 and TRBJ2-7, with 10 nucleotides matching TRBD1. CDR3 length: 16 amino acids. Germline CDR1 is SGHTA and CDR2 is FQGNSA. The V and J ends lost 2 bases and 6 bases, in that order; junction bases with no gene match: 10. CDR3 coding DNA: TGTGCCAGCAGCTTACCTTCCGGGACAGGGGATCTCGAGCAGTACGTC. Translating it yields CASSLPSGTGDLEQYV.

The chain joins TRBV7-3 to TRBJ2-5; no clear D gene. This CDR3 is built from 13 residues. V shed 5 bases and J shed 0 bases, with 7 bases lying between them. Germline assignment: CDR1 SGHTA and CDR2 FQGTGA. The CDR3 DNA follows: TGTGCCAGCAGCGCCCAGTACCAAGAGACCCAGTACTTC. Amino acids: CASSAQYQETQYF.

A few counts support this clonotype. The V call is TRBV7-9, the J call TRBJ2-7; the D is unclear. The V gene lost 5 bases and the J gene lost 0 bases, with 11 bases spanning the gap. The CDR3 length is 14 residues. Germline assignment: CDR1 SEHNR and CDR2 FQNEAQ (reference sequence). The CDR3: CASSPLESSYEQYF. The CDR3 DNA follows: TGTGCCAGCAGCCCCTTGGAGAGCTCCTACGAGCAGTACTTC.